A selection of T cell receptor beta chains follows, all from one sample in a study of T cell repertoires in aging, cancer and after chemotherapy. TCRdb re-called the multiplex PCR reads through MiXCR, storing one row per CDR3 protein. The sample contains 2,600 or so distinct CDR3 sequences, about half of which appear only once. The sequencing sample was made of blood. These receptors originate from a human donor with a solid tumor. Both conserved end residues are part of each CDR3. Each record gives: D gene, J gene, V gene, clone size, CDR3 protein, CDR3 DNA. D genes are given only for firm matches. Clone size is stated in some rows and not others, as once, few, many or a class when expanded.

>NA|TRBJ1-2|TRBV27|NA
CASSLSGVAGYTF
TGTGCCAGCAGTTTATCGGGGGTGGCTGGCTACACCTTC
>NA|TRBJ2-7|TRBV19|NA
CASSIGQGGIYEQYF
TGTGCCAGTAGTATTGGCCAGGGGGGAATCTACGAGCAGTACTTC
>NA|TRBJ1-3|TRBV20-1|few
CSARANSGNTIYF
TGCAGTGCTAGAGCCAACTCTGGAAACACCATATATTTT
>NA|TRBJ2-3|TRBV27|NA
CASSSQNTDTQYF
TGTGCCAGCAGTTCCCAGAACACAGATACGCAGTATTTT
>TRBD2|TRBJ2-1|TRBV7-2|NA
CASSRTSLGQFF
TGTGCCAGCAGCCGGACTAGTTTGGGGCAGTTCTTC
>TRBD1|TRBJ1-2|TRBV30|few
CAWTGDRGSYGYTF
TGTGCCTGGACCGGGGACAGGGGGTCCTATGGCTACACCTTC
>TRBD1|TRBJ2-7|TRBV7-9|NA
CASSWLYGTGGYEQYF
TGTGCCAGCAGTTGGCTCTACGGGACAGGGGGCTACGAGCAGTACTTC
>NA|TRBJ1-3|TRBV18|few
CASSLQAGSGNTIYF
TGTGCCAGCTCACTACAAGCTGGCTCTGGAAACACCATATATTTT
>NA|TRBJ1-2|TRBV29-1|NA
CSVVTDYGYTF
TGCAGCGTTGTGACAGACTATGGCTACACCTTC
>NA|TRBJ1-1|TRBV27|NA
CASSSPGTGNTEAFF
TGTGCCAGCAGTTCTCCGGGCACAGGAAACACTGAAGCTTTCTTT
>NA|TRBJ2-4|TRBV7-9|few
CASSLAQGAKNIQYF
TGTGCCAGCAGCTTAGCCCAGGGGGCCAAAAACATTCAGTACTTC
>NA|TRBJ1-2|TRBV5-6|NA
CASSSQGVRIYGYTF
TGTGCCAGCAGCTCACAGGGAGTGCGGATATATGGCTACACCTTC
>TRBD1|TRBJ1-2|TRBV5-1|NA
CASSLGQGLVNYGYTF
TGCGCCAGCAGCTTGGGACAGGGGTTAGTTAACTATGGCTACACCTTC
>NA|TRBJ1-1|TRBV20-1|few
CSARAVQGEAFF
TGCAGTGCTAGAGCCGTGCAGGGTGAAGCTTTCTTT
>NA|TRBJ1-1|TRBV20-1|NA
CSARPGGVNTEAFF
TGCAGTGCTAGACCCGGGGGGGTGAACACTGAAGCTTTCTTT
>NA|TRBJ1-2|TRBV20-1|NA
CSARDHYGDSGYTF
TGCAGTGCTAGAGATCATTACGGAGACAGCGGCTACACCTTC
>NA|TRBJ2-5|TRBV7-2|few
CASSLARLETQYF
TGTGCCAGCAGCTTAGCGCGTTTAGAGACCCAGTACTTC
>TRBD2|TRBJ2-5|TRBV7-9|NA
CASSSGTSGGAGETQYF
TGTGCCAGCAGCTCAGGGACTAGCGGGGGGGCCGGAGAGACCCAGTACTTC
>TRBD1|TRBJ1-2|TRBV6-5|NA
CASTPAQGNYGYTF
TGTGCCAGCACCCCGGCACAGGGGAACTATGGCTACACCTTC
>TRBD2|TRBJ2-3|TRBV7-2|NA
CASSQTSGTTDTQYF
TGTGCCAGCAGCCAGACTAGCGGGACCACAGATACGCAGTATTTT
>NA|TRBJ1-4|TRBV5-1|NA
CASSADTASNEKLFF
TGCGCCAGCAGCGCCGACACAGCCAGTAATGAAAAACTGTTTTTT
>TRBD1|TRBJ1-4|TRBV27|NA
CASIPDRGVKLFF
TGTGCCAGCATCCCGGACAGGGGCGTAAAACTGTTTTTT
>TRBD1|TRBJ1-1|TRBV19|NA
CASTRGIGQGFEAFF
TGTGCCAGCACCCGGGGTATCGGACAGGGGTTTGAAGCTTTCTTT
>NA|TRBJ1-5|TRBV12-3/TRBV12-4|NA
CASSQGRSNQPQHF
TGTGCCAGCAGCCAAGGACGTAGCAATCAGCCCCAGCATTTT
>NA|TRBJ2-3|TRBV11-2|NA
CASSARLEDTQYF
TGTGCCAGCAGCGCCAGACTGGAAGATACGCAGTATTTT
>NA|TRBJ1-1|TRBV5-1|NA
CASSLELGAEAFF
TGCGCCAGCAGCTTGGAGCTTGGGGCTGAAGCTTTCTTT
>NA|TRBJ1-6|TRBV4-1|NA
CASSQDSGLVNSPLHF
TGCGCCAGCAGCCAGGATTCGGGACTGGTTAATTCACCCCTCCACTTT
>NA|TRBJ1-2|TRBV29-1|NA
CSAQALGGYTF
TGCAGCGCTCAGGCCCTCGGTGGCTACACCTTC
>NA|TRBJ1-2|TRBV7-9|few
CASSSGPLYGYTF
TGTGCCAGCAGCTCGGGACCCCTGTATGGCTACACCTTC
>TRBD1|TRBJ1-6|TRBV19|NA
CASTPGQGADSPLHF
TGTGCCAGTACCCCGGGGCAGGGGGCCGATTCACCCCTCCACTTT
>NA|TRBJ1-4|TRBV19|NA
CASTPGEAGFEKLFF
TGTGCCAGTACCCCGGGGGAGGCCGGGTTCGAAAAACTGTTTTTT
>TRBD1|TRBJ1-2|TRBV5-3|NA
CAKGTGGF
TGTGCCAAAGGGACAGGGGGTTTC
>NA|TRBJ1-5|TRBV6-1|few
CASSEGGGQPQHF
TGTGCCAGCAGTGAAGGCGGCGGACAGCCCCAGCATTTT
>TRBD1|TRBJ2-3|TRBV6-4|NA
CASSERTGLSPDTQYF
TGTGCCAGCAGTGAAAGGACAGGCCTTAGTCCAGATACGCAGTATTTT
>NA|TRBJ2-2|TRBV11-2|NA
CASSTTGTNTGELFF
TGTGCCAGCAGCACGACAGGAACGAACACCGGGGAGCTGTTTTTT
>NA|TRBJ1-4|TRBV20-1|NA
CSARDGGLGEKLFF
TGCAGTGCGCGCGACGGGGGGTTAGGTGAAAAACTGTTTTTT
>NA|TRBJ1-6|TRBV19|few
CASSPNPWARNSPLHF
TGTGCCAGTAGCCCTAATCCGTGGGCGCGGAATTCACCCCTCCACTTT
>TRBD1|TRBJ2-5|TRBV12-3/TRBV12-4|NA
CASRGQGQETQYF
TGTGCCAGCAGGGGACAGGGCCAAGAGACCCAGTACTTC
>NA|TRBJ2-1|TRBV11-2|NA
CASSSPLGEANEQFF
TGTGCCAGCAGCTCCCCCTTGGGTGAGGCCAATGAGCAGTTCTTC
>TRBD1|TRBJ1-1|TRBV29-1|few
CSADRARSTEAFF
TGCAGCGCAGACAGGGCGAGGAGCACTGAAGCTTTCTTT